A single sample gave rise to the 8 T cell receptor beta chains below, sequenced in a study of T cells after posttransplantation cyclophosphamide. Clones were sequenced by immunoSEQ multiplex PCR, and TCRdb holds only the in-frame ones, with some missing. The data hold more than 4,000 clones, with approximately 70% observed a single time. Sampled 1 year posttransplant, controls received myeloablative marrow transplants, methotrexate and a calcineurin inhibitor. Here the sequenced sample was PBMCs, taken around 300 days after allogeneic stem cell transplant with calcineurin inhibitor and methotrexate. The receptors were gathered from a female patient aged 50-60 years who received an allogeneic stem cell transplant from an unrelated donor, was CMV-positive, and had acute and chronic GVHD. Some T cells may possibly be graft donor cells.

The rearrangement uses TRBV4-1 and TRBJ1-1; D is ambiguous. This CDR3 region has 14 residues. Trimming took off 3 bases at V and 3 bases at J, with 11 bases between the two ends. Germline CDR1 and CDR2: MGHRA and YSYEKL. The CDR3 DNA sequence: TGCGCCAGCAGCCATCAGCAGCGGGACACTGAAGCTTTCTTT. Translating it yields CASSHQQRDTEAFF.

This chain connects TRBV28 to TRBJ1-2; TRBD1 might be the D (6 bases). The CDR3 runs to 13 residues. Trimming removed 6 bases at V and 4 bases at J, with 12 bases between. The germline V gene encodes CDR1 MDHEN and CDR2 SYDVKM. The CDR3 region has the DNA TGTGCCAGCAGACCTCAGGGGAGCTATGGCTACACCTTC. Protein product: CASRPQGSYGYTF.

This clone rates as medium-sized. J is TRBJ1-5 and V is TRBV18; no firm D call. CDR1 and CDR2 from the germline V gene are KGHSH and LQKENI. V was cut by 0 bases and J by 6 bases, with 18 bases left in between. This CDR3 is 17 amino acids long. CDR3 residues: CASSPPYGGSGRQPQHF. The CDR3 bases are TGTGCCAGCTCACCACCTTATGGAGGGAGCGGTCGTCAGCCCCAGCATTTT.

This sequence joins TRBV5-4 and TRBJ1-1; D gene ambiguous. Germline loops: CDR1 SGHNT, CDR2 YYREEE (reference sequence). Trimming left V 0 bases short and J 1 base short, with 4 bases between. The CDR3 is 13 amino acids. CDR3 coding DNA: TGTGCCAGCAGCTTGGCGGGGAACACTGAAGCTTTCTTT. Protein: CASSLAGNTEAFF.

The rearrangement joins TRBV19 to TRBJ2-7, with 11 bases that match TRBD2. V lost 3 bases, J lost 5 bases, and 3 bases stayed unmatched. The germline gives CDR1 LNHDA, CDR2 SQIVND (reference sequence). The CDR3 has 14 residues. The CDR3 DNA sequence: TGTGCCAGTAGTATGACTAGCGGGAACCACGAGCAGTACTTC. Residues: CASSMTSGNHEQYF.

CDR3 sequence (DNA): TGTGCCAGCAGTCCGGATCAGGGATATGGCTACACCTTC. As protein: CASSPDQGYGYTF. The rearrangement joins TRBV27 to TRBJ1-2, with D possibly matching TRBD1 (5 bases). The CDR3 sequence is 13 residues long. CDR1 and CDR2 from the germline V gene are MNHEY and SMNVEV (reference sequence). With 5 bases removed from V and 5 bases from J, the gap between germline ends came to 12 bases.

This clone was seen once. This chain joins TRBV18 and TRBJ2-4; 7 bases line up with TRBD1. V lost 0 bases and J lost 7; bases outside the gene matches: 3. This CDR3 has 14 residues. Per germline, CDR1 KGHSH and CDR2 LQKENI. CDR3 DNA sequence: TGTGCCAGCTCACCACCGGACAGGAGCAACATTCAGTACTTC. It encodes CASSPPDRSNIQYF.

The rearrangement joins TRBV15 to TRBJ2-7, with D maybe TRBD1 (5 bases). Per germline, CDR1 LNHNV and CDR2 YYDKDF (reference sequence). The CDR3 spans 13 residues. The V gene lost 1 base and the J gene lost 3 bases, with 7 bases spanning the gap. DNA for the CDR3: TGTGCCACCAGCAGAGTCGACAGCTACGAGCAGTACTTC. Its translation: CATSRVDSYEQYF.